This is a list of T cell receptor beta chains from one sample in a study of T cells in Graves' hyperthyroidism and ophthalmopathy. TCRdb passed the multiplex PCR reads through MiXCR, listing each CDR3 protein once. The sample contains 280,000 or so distinct CDR3 sequences, around a quarter of which appear only once. The sample consisted of blood. These receptors came from a man aged 40-55 years with Graves' hyperthyroidism that later progressed to Graves' ophthalmopathy. Each CDR3 is given with its conserved first and last residue. The D gene is left open where the match is weak. Size values are once, few and many counts, or a class for expanded clones, and some rows have none.

clone_size	v_call	j_call	d_call	cdr3_nt	cdr3_aa
many	TRBV10-3	TRBJ2-7	TRBD2	TGTGCCATCAGAGCTACCAGGACTAGCGGCCCAGGAGCGCTCTACGAGCAGTACTTC	CAIRATRTSGPGALYEQYF
.	TRBV12-3/TRBV12-4	TRBJ2-5	.	TGTGCCAGCACTGACCTAGGGGAGACCCAGTACTTC	CASTDLGETQYF
.	TRBV3-1	TRBJ2-7	.	TGTGCCAGCAGCCAAGATCAGTCCCGGTCCGGAATTGAAGAGCAGTACTTC	CASSQDQSRSGIEEQYF
many	TRBV2	TRBJ2-2	.	TGTGCCAGCAGCAAGACAGGAAAGCACACCGGGGAGCTGTTTTTT	CASSKTGKHTGELFF
many	TRBV20-1	TRBJ2-7	.	TGCAGTGCTAGAGGGCCGGGACCAGAATACGAGCAGTACTTC	CSARGPGPEYEQYF
few	TRBV12-3/TRBV12-4	TRBJ2-2	.	TGTGCCAGCAGTTCAAAAGGGATCACCGGGGAGCTGTTTTTT	CASSSKGITGELFF
many	TRBV2	TRBJ2-7	.	TGTGCCGCTAGTTACACGCGGGGCTACGAGCAGTACTTC	CAASYTRGYEQYF
many	TRBV5-1	TRBJ1-1	.	TGCGCCAGCAGCTTGAAAACGAACACTGAAGCTTTCTTT	CASSLKTNTEAFF
few	TRBV6-2/TRBV6-3	TRBJ2-7	TRBD1	TGTGCCAGCACCAGAGGGACAGCAAATTCCTACGAGCAGTACTTC	CASTRGTANSYEQYF
.	TRBV6-5	TRBJ1-1	.	TGTGCCAGCAGTTACTCCCCCTACGCAGGAGGCACTGAAGCTTTCTTT	CASSYSPYAGGTEAFF
many	TRBV6-4	TRBJ2-5	.	TGTGCCAGCTCTTCAGTAGCGGACCAAGAGACCCAGTACTTC	CASSSVADQETQYF
many	TRBV25-1	TRBJ2-5	TRBD2	TGTGCCAGCTCACCGACTAGCGTGGTGGGAGAGACCCAGTACTTC	CASSPTSVVGETQYF
many	TRBV2	TRBJ1-5	.	TGTGCCAGCAGTGAATTTCTCGACGCTGGGGAGTCGGGCAATCAGCCCCAGCATTTT	CASSEFLDAGESGNQPQHF
.	TRBV20-1	TRBJ2-7	TRBD1	TGCAGTGCTAGAGATGGGACAGGGTCCTACGAGCAGTACTTC	CSARDGTGSYEQYF
many	TRBV24-1	TRBJ1-2	.	TGTGCCACCAGTGATTCAGATAACTATGGCTACACCTTC	CATSDSDNYGYTF
.	TRBV6-2/TRBV6-3	TRBJ1-1	.	TGTGCCAGCAGTTACGGCGGTCGGCCTGAAGCTTTCTTT	CASSYGGRPEAFF
.	TRBV6-1	TRBJ2-7	.	TGTGCCAGCAGTGTAGAAAGGAGAGTCTACGAGCAGTACTTC	CASSVERRVYEQYF
few	TRBV3-1	TRBJ1-3	.	TGTGCCAGCAGCCGAGGGACGGAAGGAAACACCATATATTTT	CASSRGTEGNTIYF
.	TRBV27	TRBJ1-6	.	TGTGCCAGCAGTTTATTCGGGGGGAGCTCCTATAATTCACCCCTCCACTTT	CASSLFGGSSYNSPLHF
.	TRBV7-2	TRBJ2-4	.	TGTGCCAGCAGCTTCTTAGGGAATTATCAGTACTTC	CASSFLGNYQYF
many	TRBV29-1	TRBJ2-5	.	TGCAGCGTTGGGAAGGACCAAGAGACCCAGTACTTC	CSVGKDQETQYF
.	TRBV29-1	TRBJ2-5	.	TGCAGCGTTGCGGGAGCGGAGACCCAGTACTTC	CSVAGAETQYF
many	TRBV27	TRBJ2-7	.	TGTGCCAGCAGGATACAAGGGGACTCCTACGAGCAGTACTTC	CASRIQGDSYEQYF
many	TRBV4-2	TRBJ1-3	.	TGTGCCAGCAGCCAAGTCGCGTGGCAGGGGAGAAACACCATATATTTT	CASSQVAWQGRNTIYF
many	TRBV27	TRBJ2-5	TRBD1	TGTGCCAGCAGTCCGGGGACAGTGGGAGAGACCCAGTACTTC	CASSPGTVGETQYF
many	TRBV29-1	TRBJ2-7	TRBD1	TGCAGCGTTCTGGACAGGGGCGACGAGCAGTACTTC	CSVLDRGDEQYF
many	TRBV19	TRBJ1-2	TRBD1	TGTGCCAGTAAAGACAGGGTCCAGTACGCCGCCTATGGCTACACCTTC	CASKDRVQYAAYGYTF
many	TRBV20-1	TRBJ2-7	.	TGCAGTGCTAGACAGGCCCTGTACGAGCAGTACTTC	CSARQALYEQYF
.	TRBV7-2	TRBJ1-6	.	TGTGCCAGCAGCTCCGCGGTATCCGGGCCCCCACCCCTCCACTTT	CASSSAVSGPPPLHF
many	TRBV2	TRBJ1-2	.	TGTGCCAGCAGTGGCCTCCGCAGGTTTCGCTATGGCTACACCTTC	CASSGLRRFRYGYTF
.	TRBV5-6	TRBJ1-1	TRBD1	TGTGCCAGCAGCACGACAGGGGGGAACACTGAAGCTTTCTTT	CASSTTGGNTEAFF
many	TRBV10-3	TRBJ2-7	.	TGTGCCATCAGACCTAGTACGGGAGAAGGGGACGAGCAGTACTTC	CAIRPSTGEGDEQYF
many	TRBV9	TRBJ2-2	.	TGTGCCAGCAGCGTAGGGCTGCATGCCGGGGAGCTGTTTTTT	CASSVGLHAGELFF
.	TRBV18	TRBJ2-7	TRBD2	TGTGCCAGCTCAGGACTAGCGGGAGAGCGGGCTTACGAGCAGTACTTC	CASSGLAGERAYEQYF
many	TRBV6-1	TRBJ2-5	.	TGTGCCAGCAGGAAAAGGGCCCAAGAGACCCAGTACTTC	CASRKRAQETQYF
.	TRBV5-1	TRBJ2-7	.	TGCGCCAGCAGCCTTCATGGGGGCTCCTACGAGCAGTACTTC	CASSLHGGSYEQYF
many	TRBV27	TRBJ2-5	.	TGTGCCAGCAGTTTAACGTCCGGGAGTGGGGAAGATTGGGAGACCCAGTACTTC	CASSLTSGSGEDWETQYF
.	TRBV6-2/TRBV6-3	TRBJ2-7	.	TGTGCCAGCAGTTACTCTGCCAGGGGCCGTCACGAGCAGTACTTC	CASSYSARGRHEQYF
few	TRBV6-2/TRBV6-3	TRBJ2-7	.	TGTGCCAGCAGTCGACTAGTCTACGAGCAGTACTTC	CASSRLVYEQYF
many	TRBV6-5	TRBJ2-5	.	TGTGCCAGCAGTTACCGCCAGACCGCGAATCAAGAGACCCAGTACTTC	CASSYRQTANQETQYF
.	TRBV6-1	TRBJ2-5	TRBD2	TGCGCCAGCAACTCTAGGACTAGCCGAGAGACCCAGTACTTC	CASNSRTSRETQYF
.	TRBV15	TRBJ1-2	.	TGTGCCACCAGTATGACCCGGTCTGATGGCTACACCTTC	CATSMTRSDGYTF
.	TRBV12-3/TRBV12-4	TRBJ2-5	.	TGTGCCAGCAGCCTTCGTACGGGGCCCCAAGAGACCCAGTACTTC	CASSLRTGPQETQYF
many	TRBV28	TRBJ2-5	.	TGTGCCAGCAGTTTATCCGATTCCCAAGAGACCCAGTACTTC	CASSLSDSQETQYF
many	TRBV20-1	TRBJ1-2	.	TGCAGTGCTACGGACAGATTATATGGCTACACCTTC	CSATDRLYGYTF
many	TRBV7-8	TRBJ2-5	TRBD2	TGTGCCAGCAGCTTAGCAGCTAGCGGGGGACAAGAGACCCAGTACTTC	CASSLAASGGQETQYF
few	TRBV27	TRBJ1-2	TRBD1	TGTGCCAGCAGTCCAGGGGGCCTTCCCTATGGCTACACCTTC	CASSPGGLPYGYTF
many	TRBV30	TRBJ2-7	.	TGTGCCTGGAGTGTACAAGGAAGCTCCTACGAGCAGTACTTC	CAWSVQGSSYEQYF
many	TRBV2	TRBJ2-5	TRBD2	TGTGCCTGCTACGTGTCGCCGTTGACTAGCGGGTTAGAGACCCAGTACTTC	CACYVSPLTSGLETQYF
many	TRBV6-1	TRBJ1-1	.	TGTGCCAGCACCAAGGTCTGGGGTGGAACTGAAGCTTTCTTT	CASTKVWGGTEAFF
few	TRBV6-5	TRBJ1-5	.	TGTGCCAGCATACTCTCGGCAGGGCGTAGCAATCAGCCCCAGCATTTT	CASILSAGRSNQPQHF